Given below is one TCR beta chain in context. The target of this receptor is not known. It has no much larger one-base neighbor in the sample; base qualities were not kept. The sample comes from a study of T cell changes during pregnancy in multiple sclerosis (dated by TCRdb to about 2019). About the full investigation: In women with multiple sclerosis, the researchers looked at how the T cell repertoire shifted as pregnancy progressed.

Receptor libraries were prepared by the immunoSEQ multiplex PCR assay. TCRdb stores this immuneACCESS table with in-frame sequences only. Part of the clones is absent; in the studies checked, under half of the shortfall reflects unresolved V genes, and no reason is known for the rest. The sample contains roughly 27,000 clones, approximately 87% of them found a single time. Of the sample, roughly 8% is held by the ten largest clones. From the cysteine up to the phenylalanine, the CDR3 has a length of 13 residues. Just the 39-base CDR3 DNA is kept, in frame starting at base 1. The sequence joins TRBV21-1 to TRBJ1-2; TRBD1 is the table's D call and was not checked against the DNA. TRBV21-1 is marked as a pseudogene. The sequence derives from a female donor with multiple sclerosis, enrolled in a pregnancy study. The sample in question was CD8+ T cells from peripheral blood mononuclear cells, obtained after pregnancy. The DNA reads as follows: TGTGCCAGCAGCTCAGTGGCTTACTATGGCTACACCTTC. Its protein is CASSSVAYYGYTF.